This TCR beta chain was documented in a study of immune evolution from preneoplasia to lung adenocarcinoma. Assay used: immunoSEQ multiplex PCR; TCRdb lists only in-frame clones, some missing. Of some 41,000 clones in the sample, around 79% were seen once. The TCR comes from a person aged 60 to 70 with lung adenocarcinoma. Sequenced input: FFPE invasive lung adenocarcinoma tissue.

CDR3 bases: TGTGCCAGCAGCCAAGATAGGGGGTCGAACACTGAAGCTTTCTTT. This sequence encodes CASSQDRGSNTEAFF. The rearrangement links TRBV4-2 to TRBJ1-1; the D gene is possibly TRBD1 (6 bases). Germline V lookup: CDR1 LGHNA, CDR2 YNFKEQ. V lost 0 bases and J 1 base, leaving 9 bases between the germline ends. The CDR3 is 15 residues long.